Sequencing of this T cell receptor (beta chain) was carried out in a study of memory CD4+ T cells and cytomegalovirus serostatus. The CDR3 runs 13 residues. V was trimmed by 5 bases and J by 1 base, leaving 8 bases between them. Germline loops: CDR1 SGHVS, CDR2 FNYEAQ. Libraries were prepared by immunoSEQ multiplex PCR; TCRdb keeps only in-frame clonotypes and omits some of them. The repertoire holds around 53,000 clones, with around four fifths as singletons. The sort gate was single viable CD3+CD4+CD8-CD45RO+ cells for memory CD4+ T cells. The sequenced material came from memory CD4+ T cells from blood. This sequence joins TRBV7-6 and TRBJ1-1; D possibly corresponds to TRBD1 (5 bases). The origin of this receptor is an adult in good health and CMV-seropositive. CDR3: CASSQTANTEAFF. The CDR3, as DNA: TGTGCCAGCAGCCAGACAGCGAACACTGAAGCTTTCTTT.